This is a list of T cell receptor beta chains from one sample in a study of shared clonotypes between healthy human individuals. Only in-frame clones appear in the TCRdb table, and some are missing; sequencing was by immunoSEQ multiplex PCR. This table has around 2,100,000 clones, approximately 94% appearing once. What was sequenced was naive CD8+ T cells sorted from blood. The receptors stem from a young man in good health. Each CDR3 is given with its conserved first and last residue. Fields, in order: D gene, J gene, clone size, V gene, CDR3 protein, CDR3 DNA. D genes are given only for firm matches. Rows give clone size only sometimes, using once, few, many, or a class for an expanded clone.

TRBD1	TRBJ1-4	-	TRBV4-1	CASSQARTGPNEKLFF	TGCGCCAGCAGCCAAGCGCGGACAGGGCCTAATGAAAAACTGTTTTTT
-	TRBJ1-2	-	TRBV6-5	CASSWLPREVNYGYTF	TGTGCCAGCAGTTGGCTCCCGAGGGAGGTAAACTATGGCTACACCTTC
-	TRBJ2-3	-	TRBV6-1	CASSVLPSTDTQYF	TGTGCCAGCAGTGTTTTGCCCAGCACAGATACGCAGTATTTT
TRBD1	TRBJ2-7	-	TRBV4-3	CASSQGQGSYEQYF	TGCGCCAGCAGCCAGGGACAGGGGTCCTACGAGCAGTACTTC
-	TRBJ2-1	-	TRBV19	CASSSGGLSYNEQFF	TGTGCCAGTTCCTCCGGGGGTCTCTCCTACAATGAGCAGTTCTTC
TRBD2	TRBJ2-1	-	TRBV13	CASSTGGPHNEQFF	TGTGCCAGCAGTACGGGAGGGCCCCACAATGAGCAGTTCTTC
-	TRBJ2-4	-	TRBV6-1	CATEGRAAVIQYF	TGTGCCACTGAGGGACGGGCCGCAGTCATTCAGTACTTC
TRBD1	TRBJ1-6	-	TRBV5-1	CASSLDAQGVNNSPLHF	TGCGCCAGCAGCTTGGACGCTCAGGGGGTGAATAATTCACCCCTCCACTTT
-	TRBJ2-7	-	TRBV30	CAWRRGAGRSHEQYF	TGTGCCTGGAGGCGGGGTGCGGGCAGAAGCCACGAGCAGTACTTC
-	TRBJ1-3	once	TRBV29-1	CSVESGPTSGNTIYF	TGCAGCGTGGAGTCAGGTCCAACCTCTGGAAACACCATATATTTT
-	TRBJ2-7	-	TRBV2	CATSRTSSYEQYF	TGTGCCACCTCAAGAACGAGCTCCTACGAGCAGTACTTC
-	TRBJ2-1	-	TRBV7-8	CASSEVVYNEQFF	TGTGCCAGCAGCGAAGTGGTCTACAATGAGCAGTTCTTC
-	TRBJ2-7	-	TRBV7-9	CASSLSGVEQYF	TGTGCCAGCAGCTTGTCGGGGGTCGAGCAGTACTTC
TRBD2	TRBJ2-7	-	TRBV19	CASSTSGGETYEQYF	TGTGCCAGTAGTACCTCGGGGGGGGAAACCTACGAGCAGTACTTC
TRBD1	TRBJ2-7	-	TRBV5-6	CASSLAGTVTYEQYF	TGTGCCAGCAGCTTGGCAGGGACAGTAACCTACGAGCAGTACTTC
-	TRBJ1-5	-	TRBV5-6	CASSLDGQPQHF	TGTGCCAGCAGCTTGGACGGTCAGCCCCAGCATTTT
TRBD2	TRBJ2-3	-	TRBV4-3	CASSQDRLLAGATDTQYF	TGCGCCAGCAGCCAAGATCGTCTACTAGCGGGAGCCACAGATACGCAGTATTTT
TRBD2	TRBJ2-1	-	TRBV27	CASSFQTSGSNEQFF	TGTGCCAGCAGTTTTCAGACTAGCGGGAGCAATGAGCAGTTCTTC
TRBD2	TRBJ2-1	-	TRBV6-6	CASWMREVFNNEQFF	TGTGCCAGCTGGATGCGGGAGGTGTTTAACAATGAGCAGTTCTTC
-	TRBJ1-5	-	TRBV7-9	CASSPAGAALNQPQHF	TGTGCCAGCAGCCCAGCTGGGGCAGCGCTCAATCAGCCCCAGCATTTT
-	TRBJ2-7	once	TRBV5-6	CASNRAYEQYF	TGTGCCAGCAACAGGGCCTACGAGCAGTACTTC
-	TRBJ2-1	-	TRBV5-1	CASSLSSSSNEQFF	TGCGCCAGCAGCTTGTCATCTAGTAGCAATGAGCAGTTCTTC
TRBD2	TRBJ2-5	-	TRBV7-2	CASSPDSGLAEQYF	TGTGCCAGCAGCCCAGATTCAGGACTAGCGGAGCAGTACTTC
TRBD1	TRBJ2-5	-	TRBV5-4	CASSLQGDVLSQYF	TGTGCCAGCAGCTTACAGGGGGATGTTTTATCCCAGTACTTC
-	TRBJ2-7	-	TRBV10-2	CASSDTYGVYEQYF	TGCGCCAGCAGTGATACTTATGGCGTCTACGAGCAGTACTTC
TRBD2	TRBJ2-2	-	TRBV11-2	CASSSPLGLAGPNTGELFF	TGTGCCAGCAGCTCACCCCTGGGGCTAGCGGGACCGAACACCGGGGAGCTGTTTTTT